The 2 T cell receptor beta chains in this list originate from one sample, sequenced in a study of blood T cell repertoires in COVID-19 (dated by TCRdb to 2019 to 2021). The receptor library was made with the immunoSEQ multiplex PCR assay. Imported from immuneACCESS, the table was reduced by TCRdb to in-frame sequences with V and J called. These copies leave out some clones; in studies compared against another copy, an unresolved V gene accounts for under half, and the cause of the remainder is not known. In all, the sample holds about 170,000 clones, and roughly 70% of those were seen once. Of the sample, 2.5% to 3% falls within the top ten clones. The material sequenced was peripheral blood. The receptors derive from a woman over 75 with acute or convalescent COVID-19.

V gene TRBV18 combines with J gene TRBJ1-5; 7 bases align to TRBD1. The CDR3 loop spans 17 amino acids. Germline CDR1 and CDR2: KGHSH and LQKENI. Trimming took 3 bases from V and 6 from J; bases not matched to a gene: 14. The CDR3: CASSPGAGGLFSQPQHF. In nucleotides, the CDR3 is TGTGCCAGCTCACCGGGGGCAGGGGGTCTTTTTTCTCAGCCCCAGCATTTT.

This chain links TRBV6-1 with TRBJ2-7; possibly TRBD1 for D (6 bases). The V end lost 2 bases, the J end lost 3 bases, and 14 bases lay between the germline ends. The CDR3 loop spans 15 amino acids. Germline V lookup: CDR1 MNHNS, CDR2 SASEGT. CDR3 sequence: CASSESGGAFYEQYF. The CDR3 nucleotides read TGTGCCAGCAGTGAATCTGGGGGCGCGTTCTACGAGCAGTACTTC.